This TCR beta chain was observed in a study of T cells in Graves' hyperthyroidism and ophthalmopathy. General study findings and limits: A 13 V-J model separated ophthalmopathy from stable hyperthyroidism.

Graves' hyperthyroidism showing no ophthalmopathy progression within 18 months was considered stable. The source material, RNA transcripts, was used to amplify TCR beta CDR3 regions. When the TCR CDR3 underwent first-round RT-PCR, the HTBI primer set was used. Each CDR3 protein gets one entry after TCRdb re-called the multiplex PCR reads with MiXCR. The sample lists approximately 610,000 distinct CDR3 sequences; 15% to 20% were seen once. This clonotype was seen only a few times. Its target is unknown. The trim removed 4 bases at V and 2 bases at J, leaving 5 bases unmatched. This CDR3 spans 15 amino acids. CDR1 MNHEY and CDR2 SVGAGI come from the germline V gene.

Specimen: blood. The chain uses TRBV6-5 and TRBJ2-7, with TRBD2 identical over 10 bases. The receptor was isolated from a woman aged 18-29 years with Graves' hyperthyroidism. As DNA, the CDR3 is TGTGCCAGCAGTTCTTGGACTAGCGGTACCTACGAGCAGTACTTC. It codes for CASSSWTSGTYEQYF.